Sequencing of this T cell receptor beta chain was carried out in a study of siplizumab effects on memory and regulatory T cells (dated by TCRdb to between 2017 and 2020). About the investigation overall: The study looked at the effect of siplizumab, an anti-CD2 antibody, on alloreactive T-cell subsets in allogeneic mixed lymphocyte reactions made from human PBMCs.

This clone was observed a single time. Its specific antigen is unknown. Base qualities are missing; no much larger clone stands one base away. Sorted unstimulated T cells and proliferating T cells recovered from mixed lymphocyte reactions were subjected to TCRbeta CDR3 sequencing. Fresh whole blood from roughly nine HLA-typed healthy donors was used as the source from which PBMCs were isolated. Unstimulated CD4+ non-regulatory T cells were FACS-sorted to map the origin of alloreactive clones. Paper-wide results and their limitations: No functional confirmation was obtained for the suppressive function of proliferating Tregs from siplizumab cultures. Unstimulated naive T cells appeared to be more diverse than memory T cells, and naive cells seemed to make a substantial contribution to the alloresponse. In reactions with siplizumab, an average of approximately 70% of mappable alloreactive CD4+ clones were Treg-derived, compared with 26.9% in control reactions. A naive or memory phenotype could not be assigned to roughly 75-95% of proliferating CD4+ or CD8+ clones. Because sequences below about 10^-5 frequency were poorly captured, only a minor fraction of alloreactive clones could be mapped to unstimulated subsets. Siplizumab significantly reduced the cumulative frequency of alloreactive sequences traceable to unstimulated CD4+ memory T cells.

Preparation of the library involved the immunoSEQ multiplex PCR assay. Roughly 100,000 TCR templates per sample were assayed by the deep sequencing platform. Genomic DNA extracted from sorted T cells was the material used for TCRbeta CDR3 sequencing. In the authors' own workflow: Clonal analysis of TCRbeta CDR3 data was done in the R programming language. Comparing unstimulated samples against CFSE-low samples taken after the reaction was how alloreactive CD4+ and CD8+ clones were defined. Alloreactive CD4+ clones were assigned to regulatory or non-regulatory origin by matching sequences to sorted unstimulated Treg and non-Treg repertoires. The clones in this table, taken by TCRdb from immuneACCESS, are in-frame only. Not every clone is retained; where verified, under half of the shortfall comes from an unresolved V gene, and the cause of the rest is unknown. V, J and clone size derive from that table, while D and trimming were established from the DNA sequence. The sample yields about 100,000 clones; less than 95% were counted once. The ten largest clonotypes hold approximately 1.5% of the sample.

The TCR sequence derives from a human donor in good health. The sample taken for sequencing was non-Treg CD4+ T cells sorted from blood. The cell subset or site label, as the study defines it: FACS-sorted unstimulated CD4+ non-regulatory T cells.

The DNA reads as follows: TGTGCCAGCTCACCCCCCGGGGCAACGGCTGAAGCTTTCTTT. Its product reads: CASSPPGATAEAFF. The chain was built from TRBV18 and TRBJ1-1; matching of 5 bases hints at TRBD1 as the D gene. The germline V gene sets CDR1 to KGHSH and CDR2 to LQKENI. V loses 3 bases of germline sequence and J loses 6 bases, and the interval between the two ends is 14 bases. The CDR3 numbers 14 residues from cysteine through phenylalanine. The kept DNA is CDR3 alone, 42 bases in frame from the first base.